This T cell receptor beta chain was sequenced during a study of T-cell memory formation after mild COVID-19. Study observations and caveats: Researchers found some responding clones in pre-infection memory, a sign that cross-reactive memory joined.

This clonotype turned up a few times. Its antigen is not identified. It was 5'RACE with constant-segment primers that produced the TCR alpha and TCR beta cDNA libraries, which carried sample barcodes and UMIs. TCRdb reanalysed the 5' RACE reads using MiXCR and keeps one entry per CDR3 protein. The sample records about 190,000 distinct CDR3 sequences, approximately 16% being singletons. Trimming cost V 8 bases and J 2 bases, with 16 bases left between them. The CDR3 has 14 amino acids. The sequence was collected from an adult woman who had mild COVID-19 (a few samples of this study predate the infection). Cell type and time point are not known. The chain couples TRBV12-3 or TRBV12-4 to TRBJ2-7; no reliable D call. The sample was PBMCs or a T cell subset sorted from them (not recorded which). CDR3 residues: CASGLRPQAYEQYF. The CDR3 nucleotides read TGTGCCAGCGGCCTCAGGCCCCAAGCCTACGAGCAGTACTTC.